What follows are 31 T cell receptor beta chains derived from one specimen sequenced in a study of human T cells and chemical hapten exposure. The time point here: pre-sensitization, week 0. Treatment specified: therapeutic diphenylcyclopropenone sensitization with weekly scalp DPC. TCRdb reprocessed the RACE reads via MiXCR and lists one record per CDR3 protein. The data show tens of thousands of distinct CDR3 sequences, 14% seen once. This specimen was whole blood, taken in connection with sensitization to the hapten diphenylcyclopropenone (DPC). The receptors originated from a woman between 50 and 59 years old with alopecia areata. Some clones in this sample may be carry-over from other donors' samples.

J is TRBJ1-1 and V is TRBV2, with 7 bases that match TRBD1. This CDR3 has 15 amino acids. Germline-derived CDR1 and CDR2 are SNHLY and FYNNEI. The junction had 13 bases not matched to a gene; V was cut back by 10 bases and J by 2 bases. The CDR3, as DNA: TGTGCCACCAGCTCCGGGGGACAGACTAACACTGAAGCTTTCTTT. It specifies CATSSGGQTNTEAFF.

The table lists this clonotype with a few counts. This chain uses TRBV4-3 with TRBJ2-7, with D tentatively TRBD1 or TRBD2 (5 bases each). CDR1 is LGHNA, CDR2 YSLEER, per germline. The CDR3 has 15 residues. V was pared by 2 bases and J by 2 bases, with 13 bases between. CDR3: CASSQSGTRPYEQYF. The CDR3, as DNA: TGCGCCAGCAGCCAATCCGGGACCAGACCCTACGAGCAGTACTTC.

This clonotype was counted ten times or more. The rearrangement joins TRBV20-1 to TRBJ1-1; no reliable D call. Germline V gives CDR1 DFQATT, CDR2 SNEGSKA (reference sequence). The CDR3 is made up of 12 amino acids. The V and J ends lost 3 bases and 6 bases respectively, with 11 bases between them. The CDR3 DNA follows: TGCAGTGCTAGTACCCGCGCCCCTGAAGCTTTCTTT. Translated: CSASTRAPEAFF.

This clonotype has ten or more counts. The chain links TRBV4-3 to TRBJ1-1, with D unclear. The CDR3 is 15 residues long. The germline gives CDR1 LGHNA, CDR2 YSLEER. The ends were cut back, 0 bases at V and 0 bases at J, with 8 bases in the middle. This CDR3 is CASSQDSRMNTEAFF. As DNA, the CDR3 is TGCGCCAGCAGCCAAGATAGCAGGATGAACACTGAAGCTTTCTTT.

The J gene is TRBJ2-5, the V gene TRBV30; the match to TRBD1 covers 7 bases. Per germline, CDR1 GTSNPN and CDR2 SVGIG (reference sequence). The CDR3 totals 15 residues. Trimming cost V 8 bases and J 5 bases; bases outside gene matches: 17. The CDR3 here is CAGTRGTAVGETQYF. CDR3 coding DNA: TGTGCCGGAACCCGAGGGACAGCCGTAGGGGAGACCCAGTACTTC.

Only one count was recorded for this clonotype. V is TRBV28 and J is TRBJ2-7; D gene uncertain. The V gene lost 7 bases and the J gene lost 2 bases, with 9 bases spanning the gap. CDR1 and CDR2 from the germline V gene are MDHEN and SYDVKM. The CDR3 has 12 residues. CDR3 sequence reads: CASIGQTYEQYF. The CDR3 region has the DNA TGTGCCAGCATCGGGCAGACCTACGAGCAGTACTTC.

The chain links TRBV12-2 to TRBJ1-5. TRBV12-2 is a pseudogene. The CDR3 contains 13 residues. The CDR3 reads CASRLSWEQPQHF. The CDR3 nucleotides are TGTGCAAGTCGCTTATCATGGGAGCAGCCCCAGCATTTT.

This clonotype was observed a few times. The CDR3 spells CASARDGQYNSPLHF. The DNA of the CDR3 is TGTGCCAGTGCACGGGACGGGCAATATAATTCACCCCTCCACTTT. This sequence joins TRBV18 and TRBJ1-6; a possible D gene is TRBD1 (5 bases). The germline CDR1 and CDR2 sequences are KGHSH and LQKENI. The CDR3 runs 15 residues. Trimming took 9 bases from V and 4 from J, leaving 16 bases between them. The variable domain in full, completed from reference TRBV18 and TRBJ1-6, reads NAGVMQNPRHLVRRRGQEARLRCSPMKGHSHVYWYRQLPEEGLKFMVYLQKENIIDESGMPKERFSAEFPKEGPSILRIQQVVRGDSAAYFCASARDGQYNSPLHFGNGTRLTVT.

The sample holds a few counts of this clonotype. The chain couples TRBV20-1 to TRBJ2-7; TRBD2 matches 9 bases. The CDR3 is made up of 15 amino acids. Germline CDR1 DFQATT, CDR2 SNEGSKA (reference sequence). V lost 4 bases to trimming and J lost 8 bases; unmatched junction nucleotides: 15. CDR3 loop: CSAIGPASGEFQQYF. The CDR3 DNA reads TGCAGTGCTATAGGCCCGGCTAGCGGGGAGTTCCAGCAGTACTTC.

The table lists this clonotype with a few counts. The rearrangement joins TRBV2 to TRBJ2-3, with 9 bases lining up with TRBD2. Germline V gene sequence: CDR1 SNHLY, CDR2 FYNNEI. The CDR3 is made up of 15 amino acids. The V and J ends lost 6 bases and 1 base, in that order; junction bases with no gene match: 5. The CDR3 DNA reads as TGTGCCAGCAGAATAGCGGGAGTAGGCACAGATACGCAGTATTTT. Translating gives CASRIAGVGTDTQYF.

J is TRBJ2-3 and V is TRBV7-9; possibly TRBD2 for D (5 bases). This CDR3 is 15 amino acids long. Germline V gene data show CDR1 as SEHNR and CDR2 as FQNEAQ (reference sequence). With 5 bases removed from V and 0 bases from J, the gap between germline ends came to 12 bases. The CDR3 sequence: CASSLSATSTDTQYF. In DNA, the CDR3 is TGTGCCAGCAGCCTTAGCGCAACTAGCACAGATACGCAGTATTTT.

The V call is TRBV19, the J call TRBJ2-1, with 10 positions matching TRBD1. The CDR3 totals 13 residues. J gave up 10 bases and V 6 bases, and 6 bases lay outside the gene matches. CDR1 LNHDA and CDR2 SQIVND come from the germline V gene (reference sequence). CDR3 sequence (DNA): TGTGCCAGTAGCCGACAGGGGGCTGGAGAGCAGTTCTTC. Its protein product is CASSRQGAGEQFF.

By sample fraction, this clonotype is medium-sized (0.01 to 0.1%). The J gene is TRBJ2-5, the V gene TRBV3-1; a weak D match, TRBD2 (6 bases). V lost 0 bases, J lost 1 base, and 15 bases lay in between. Germline V gene sequence: CDR1 LGHDT, CDR2 YNNKEL (reference sequence). CDR3 length: 17 amino acids. The CDR3 sequence is CASSQDIGGRRQETQYF. The CDR3, as DNA: TGTGCCAGCAGCCAAGATATTGGAGGGAGGCGCCAAGAGACCCAGTACTTC.

The chain employs TRBV18 and TRBJ2-7; possible D gene TRBD2, 6 bases. This CDR3 has 10 residues. V lost 11 bases to trimming and J lost 6 bases, with 11 bases between them. The germline gives CDR1 KGHSH, CDR2 LQKENI. CDR3 in amino acids: CALTRGEQYF. The CDR3 bases are TGTGCCTTGACGCGGGGCGAGCAGTACTTC.

CDR3 sequence: CASSLRASADEQYF. The CDR3, as DNA: TGTGCCAGCAGCTTACGCGCTAGCGCCGACGAGCAGTACTTC. The chain has TRBV7-2 and TRBJ2-7; a weak D match, TRBD2 (6 bases). The CDR3 length is 14 residues. Deletions cut 2 bases from V and 5 bases from J, with 13 bases between. Germline-derived CDR1 and CDR2 are SGHTA and FQGNSA.

V is TRBV21-1 and J is TRBJ2-7; TRBD1, the table's D call, was not compared with the DNA. TRBV21-1 is a recognized pseudogene. CDR3 length: 19 residues. CDR3 amino acids: CASSLKDRLNYPIRPEQYF. The CDR3, as DNA: TGTGCCAGCAGTCTTAAGGACAGGTTAAACTACCCAATCCGTCCCGAGCAGTACTTC.

This chain joins TRBV3-1 and TRBJ2-1; D is ambiguous. Trimming stripped 1 base from V and 7 bases from J, with 8 bases between. CDR3 length: 13 residues. Germline V CDR1 and CDR2: LGHDT, YNNKEL (reference sequence). The CDR3 DNA sequence: TGTGCCAGCAGCCAAGTGGTTGGGAATGAGCAGTTCTTC. Its protein is CASSQVVGNEQFF.

This clonotype was detected a few times. The rearrangement joins TRBV19 to TRBJ2-7; 11 bases match TRBD1. The CDR3 contains 14 residues. Germline values: CDR1 LNHDA, CDR2 SQIVND (reference sequence). The V segment lost 6 bases and the J segment 3 bases; nucleotides outside the gene matches: 4. The CDR3 is CASSIGTGGYEQYF. The CDR3 bases are TGTGCCAGTAGCATCGGGACAGGGGGCTACGAGCAGTACTTC.

The chain joins TRBV10-3 to TRBJ2-1, with D hard to call. The germline V gene has CDR1 ENHRY and CDR2 SYGVKD. The CDR3 consists of 14 residues. V lost 1 base and J 9 bases, leaving 13 bases between the germline ends. CDR3 region: CAISEYEELGEQFF. CDR3 sequence (DNA): TGTGCCATCAGTGAGTATGAAGAGTTGGGTGAGCAGTTCTTC.

V and J are TRBV3-1 and TRBJ1-2; TRBD1 aligns across 7 bases. This CDR3 region has 12 residues. V lost 6 bases, J lost 8 bases, and 6 bases stayed unmatched. CDR1 LGHDT and CDR2 YNNKEL come from the germline V gene (reference sequence). Here the CDR3 DNA reads TGTGCCAGCAGTCCGGGACAGTGGGGCTACACCTTC. Residues: CASSPGQWGYTF. The variable domain in full, with the rest retrieved from reference TRBV3-1 and TRBJ1-2, is DTAVSQTPKYLVTQMGNDKSIKCEQNLGHDTMYWYKQDSKKFLKIMFSYNNKELIINETVPNRFSPKSPDKAHLNLHINSLELGDSAVYFCASSPGQWGYTFGSGTRLTVV.

About this clonotype itself: A much larger clone lies a single base off, so this may be a read error. The chain has TRBV4-3 and TRBJ2-1; the match to TRBD2 covers 9 bases. V dropped 3 bases and J dropped 7; count of bases not matched to a gene: 7. Germline CDR1 and CDR2: LGHNA and YSLEER. The CDR3 covers 15 residues. The CDR3 DNA follows: TGCGCCAGCAGCCAGTTCCTAGCGGGATTAAATGAGCAGTTCTTC. Its protein product is CASSQFLAGLNEQFF.

The chain employs TRBV18 and TRBJ1-5; D is unresolved. The length of the CDR3 is 15 residues. The V gene lost 0 bases and the J gene lost 1 base, with 7 bases spanning the gap. Germline CDR1 reads KGHSH; CDR2 reads LQKENI. CDR3 region: CASSPPEGSNQPQHF. The CDR3 nucleotides are TGTGCCAGCTCACCACCCGAGGGCAGCAATCAGCCCCAGCATTTT.

Here the CDR3 DNA reads TGCAGTGCTAGTCCGGGTAGCGGGAGGGCGGAGGAGCAGTTCTTC. Its translation: CSASPGSGRAEEQFF. J is TRBJ2-1 and V is TRBV20-1; TRBD2 matches at 11 bases. Trimming took 3 bases from V and 10 from J; bases not matched to a gene: 11. The CDR3 spans 15 residues. Germline V gene data show CDR1 as DFQATT and CDR2 as SNEGSKA (reference sequence).

This clonotype was observed a handful of times. The genes are TRBV20-1 and TRBJ1-6; 7 positions match TRBD1. With 6 bases clipped from V and 7 bases from J, the junction kept 6 bases outside the gene matches. The CDR3 has 13 amino acids. CDR1 is DFQATT, CDR2 SNEGSKA, per germline (reference sequence). DNA of the CDR3: TGCAGTGCCCAGGGGGTCGGCAATTCACCCCTCCACTTT. Translation gives CSAQGVGNSPLHF.

The chain uses TRBV20-1 and TRBJ2-7, with 8 bases fitting TRBD2. The germline V gene has CDR1 DFQATT and CDR2 SNEGSKA (reference sequence). This CDR3 contains 13 residues. V lost 6 bases, J lost 0 bases, and 4 bases stayed unmatched. CDR3 sequence reads: CSAERGSSYEQYF. For the CDR3, the DNA is TGCAGTGCCGAGCGGGGGAGCTCCTACGAGCAGTACTTC.

Remarks on this clonotype: Germline and junction disagree at one end, which may indicate a read error. The chain employs TRBV20-1 and TRBJ2-3; D may be TRBD1 (5 bases). The germline gives CDR1 DFQATT, CDR2 SNEGSKA (reference sequence). The CDR3 consists of 15 residues. The CDR3 DNA follows: TGCAGTGCTAGACTTGCCAGGGTGGGCACAGATATGCAGTATTTT. Translating gives CSARLARVGTDMQYF.

This clonotype was recorded a few times. The rearrangement links TRBV15 to TRBJ1-2, with D uncertain. This CDR3 contains 13 residues. Germline V lookup: CDR1 LNHNV, CDR2 YYDKDF (reference sequence). Between the trimmed V and J ends, which lost 3 bases and 7 bases, there was a span of 12 bases. CDR3 sequence (DNA): TGTGCCACCAGCAGGCTAATAGAGGCTGGCTACACCTTC. As protein: CATSRLIEAGYTF.

The V and J genes are TRBV28 and TRBJ1-2, with D hard to call. Looked up from germline, CDR1 is MDHEN and CDR2 is SYDVKM. V dropped 7 bases and J dropped 4 bases, with 16 bases sitting between them. The CDR3 sequence is 14 residues long. The CDR3 DNA is TGTGCCAGCACTCGAGGTAGAAGTGCCTATGGCTACACCTTC. Residues: CASTRGRSAYGYTF.

The V and J genes are TRBV6-5 and TRBJ2-4; D not certain. Per germline, CDR1 MNHEY and CDR2 SVGAGI. This CDR3 is built from 16 residues. The V end was cut by 6 bases, the J end by 0 bases, with 15 bases between. CDR3 sequence: CASSQLPPSAKNIQYF. DNA of the CDR3: TGTGCCAGCAGCCAGCTGCCTCCTTCAGCCAAAAACATTCAGTACTTC.

This clonotype was detected many times. This chain joins TRBV12-3 or TRBV12-4 and TRBJ2-3; D remains ambiguous. CDR3 size: 13 residues. Trimming took 6 bases from V and 0 from J, leaving 7 bases between them. CDR3 coding DNA: TGTGCCAGCAGACCCAGTAGCACAGATACGCAGTATTTT. Encoded protein: CASRPSSTDTQYF.

The CDR3 DNA is TGTGCCAGCAGCTTGGAGGCCGGGGCTCAACGGCCTTTCTTT. Protein: CASSLEAGAQRPFF. The J gene is TRBJ1-1, the V gene TRBV5-4, with a tentative D call TRBD1 (5 bases). The CDR3 consists of 14 residues. The germline CDR1 and CDR2 sequences are SGHNT and YYREEE (reference sequence). With 0 bases removed from V and 12 bases from J, the gap between germline ends came to 18 bases.